These T cell receptor beta chains were read from a single sample in a study of regulatory T cells in long-lasting Graves disease. In TCRdb, the multiplex PCR reads were re-called with MiXCR into one record per CDR3 protein. The table lists a few hundred thousand distinct CDR3 sequences, 16% of them singletons. The data were also submitted as part of a second study, on T cells in Graves' hyperthyroidism and ophthalmopathy.

The sequenced sample was peripheral blood mononuclear cells (PBMCs), obtained at new diagnosis, from a patient treated with antithyroid drugs. Receptors were obtained from a woman aged 18-29 years with Graves disease. CDR3s include the opening cysteine and the closing phenylalanine or tryptophan. A D gene is named only where the DNA matches it firmly. Rows may omit the clone size; those that give it use once, few, many or a size class.

CDR3 length,clone size,D gene,J gene,V gene,CDR3 DNA,CDR3 protein
13,few,TRBD1,TRBJ1-2,TRBV4-1,TGCGCCAGCAGCCGAAGGGACAGTCCGGGCTACACCTTC,CASSRRDSPGYTF
16,many,TRBD2,TRBJ2-3,TRBV3-1,TGTGCCAGCAGCCAAGCTCGAGCGGGGAGCACAGATACGCAGTATTTT,CASSQARAGSTDTQYF
14,many,TRBD1,TRBJ2-3,TRBV12-5,TGTGCTAGTGGCTATCATCAGGGGGCAGATACGCAGTATTTT,CASGYHQGADTQYF
12,many,NA,TRBJ2-7,TRBV29-1,TGCACAAATCGGGACTCTTCCTACGAGCAGTACTTC,CTNRDSSYEQYF
15,many,TRBD1,TRBJ2-7,TRBV5-1,TGTGCCAGCAGCAAAGGACAGGGGAGCTCCTACGAGCAGTACTTC,CASSKGQGSSYEQYF
12,few,NA,TRBJ2-7,TRBV7-9,TGTGCCAGCAGCTTAGGGAGTTTGGAGCAGTACTTC,CASSLGSLEQYF
15,few,TRBD1,TRBJ2-1,TRBV29-1,TGCAGCGTTGAAGGGGCCGGACAGGGGGGGAATGAGCAGTTCTTC,CSVEGAGQGGNEQFF
15,many,NA,TRBJ1-3,TRBV3-1,TGTGCCAGCAGCCAAGATTTAAGGTCTGGAAACACCATATATTTT,CASSQDLRSGNTIYF
16,many,NA,TRBJ2-1,TRBV28,TGTGCCAGCAGTTTTGCCCAGGCAGACCCCTACAATGAGCAGTTCTTC,CASSFAQADPYNEQFF
13,NA,NA,TRBJ1-4,TRBV25-1,TGTGCCAGCGGCGACAGGCAGGGTGAAAAACTGTTTTTT,CASGDRQGEKLFF
12,NA,NA,TRBJ1-3,TRBV30,TGTGCCTGGAGTGTACGTGGGAGCACCATATATTTT,CAWSVRGSTIYF
13,few,NA,TRBJ1-1,TRBV6-1,TGTGCCAGCAACACAGCGGAAAACACTGAAGCTTTCTTT,CASNTAENTEAFF
13,NA,NA,TRBJ1-2,TRBV10-3,TGTGCCATCAAGGAAGGGGCAATCTATGGCTACACCTTC,CAIKEGAIYGYTF
16,NA,TRBD1,TRBJ1-3,TRBV9,TGTGCCAGCAGCCCCAAACGACAGGGCTGGGGAAACACCATATATTTT,CASSPKRQGWGNTIYF
15,NA,NA,TRBJ2-2,TRBV12-5,TGTGCTAGTGGTTTGCCCTCGACAGGCACCGGGGAGCTGTTTTTT,CASGLPSTGTGELFF
15,few,TRBD1,TRBJ2-7,TRBV4-1,TGCGCCAGCAGTCCCTTTTCCCGGACAGGGTACGAGCAGTACTTC,CASSPFSRTGYEQYF
15,many,NA,TRBJ2-1,TRBV7-8,TGTGCCAGCAGCTTAAGGGAGAACTCCTACAATGAGCAGTTCTTC,CASSLRENSYNEQFF
12,many,NA,TRBJ1-5,TRBV28,TGTGCCAGCAGCGATGCAAATCAGCCCCAGCATTTT,CASSDANQPQHF
16,few,TRBD1,TRBJ1-6,TRBV5-4,TGTGCCAGCAGCTCTCCCGGGACAGGGGATAATTCACCCCTCCACTTT,CASSSPGTGDNSPLHF
14,NA,NA,TRBJ2-3,TRBV5-1,TGCGCCAGCAATCCCTCCCCGGGAACAGGTACGCAGTATTTT,CASNPSPGTGTQYF
14,NA,TRBD2,TRBJ2-7,TRBV20-1,TGCACCCCGGGGGGGCTCGCGGGAACCTACGAGCAGTACTTC,CTPGGLAGTYEQYF
13,many,NA,TRBJ2-5,TRBV10-3,TGTGCCATCAGTGGTCTGGGAGGCGAGACCCAGTACTTC,CAISGLGGETQYF
14,many,NA,TRBJ1-5,TRBV5-1,TGCGCCAGCAGCGCAGGGTCGGGCAATCAGCCCCAGCATTTT,CASSAGSGNQPQHF
13,few,NA,TRBJ1-3,TRBV5-8,TGTGCCAGCAGCTTGGTCAGGGGAAACACCATATATTTT,CASSLVRGNTIYF
15,many,NA,TRBJ2-2,TRBV5-1,TGCGCCAGCAGCTCTCAGGGGCTGGGCACCGGGGAGCTGTTTTTT,CASSSQGLGTGELFF
12,few,TRBD1,TRBJ2-7,TRBV10-3,TGTGCCACTGGACAGGCCTCCTACGAGCAGTACTTC,CATGQASYEQYF
13,many,NA,TRBJ1-2,TRBV15,TGTGCCACCAGCAGAGATACAAGCTATGGCTACACCTTC,CATSRDTSYGYTF
15,NA,TRBD2,TRBJ2-1,TRBV6-2/TRBV6-3,TGTGCCAGCAGTTTCCAGGCGGGAGGGGGGGATGAGCAGTTCTTC,CASSFQAGGGDEQFF
15,NA,TRBD2,TRBJ2-1,TRBV20-1,TGCAGTGCACCCCTCCGGACTAGCGGGAGATACGATGGGTTCTTC,CSAPLRTSGRYDGFF
15,NA,TRBD1,TRBJ2-1,TRBV5-1,TGCGCCAGCAGCTCCGGACAGGGGGCTTTAAATGAGCAGTTCTTC,CASSSGQGALNEQFF
20,NA,TRBD2,TRBJ2-2,TRBV18,TGTGCCAGCTCACCACGGCAGCGACTAGCGGGAGGGCCGATCACCGGGGAGCTGTTTTTT,CASSPRQRLAGGPITGELFF
16,few,TRBD1,TRBJ1-1,TRBV18,TGTGCCAGCTCACCACAGCGAGGGGGCGCGCCCACTGAAGCTTTCTTT,CASSPQRGGAPTEAFF
16,many,NA,TRBJ1-1,TRBV28,TGTGCCAGCAGTTTACCCCAGGGTGGGGGGAACACTGAAGCTTTCTTT,CASSLPQGGGNTEAFF
14,many,TRBD1,TRBJ1-1,TRBV19,TGTGCCAGTAGTTCTACAGGGGGCGGCACTGAAGCTTTCTTT,CASSSTGGGTEAFF
11,many,TRBD2,TRBJ2-4,TRBV13,TGTGTTTCCGGGGGGAAAAACATTCAGTACTTC,CVSGGKNIQYF
15,many,NA,TRBJ2-7,TRBV6-1,TGTGCCAGCAGAGAACCGGGACGGGACTCCTACGAGCAGTACTTC,CASREPGRDSYEQYF
16,many,TRBD1,TRBJ1-1,TRBV6-2/TRBV6-3,TGTGCCAGCAGTACTCAGACAGGGCGGATGAACACTGAAGCTTTCTTT,CASSTQTGRMNTEAFF
17,NA,TRBD1,TRBJ1-2,TRBV7-9,TGTGCCAGCAGCTTAGTCTTCGGCAGGGGGGGGAGCGATGGCTACACCTTC,CASSLVFGRGGSDGYTF
15,NA,TRBD2,TRBJ2-1,TRBV19,TGTGCCAGTAGTATAGCACTAGCGGGTGACAATGAGCAGTTCTTC,CASSIALAGDNEQFF
14,many,TRBD1,TRBJ2-7,TRBV6-1,TGTGCCAGCCGCCGGACAGGGGGGGCCTACGAGCAGTACTTC,CASRRTGGAYEQYF
15,NA,NA,TRBJ1-1,TRBV7-9,TGTGCCAGCAAACACGATGGGGAGAGAAGGACTGAAGCTTTCTTT,CASKHDGERRTEAFF
15,NA,TRBD1,TRBJ1-2,TRBV3-1,TGTGCCAGCAGCCTAACAGGGGACAGCAACTATGGCTACACCTTC,CASSLTGDSNYGYTF
13,many,NA,TRBJ2-7,TRBV20-1,TGCAGTGCTATAGGGGAAACCTCCTACGAGCAGTACTTC,CSAIGETSYEQYF
15,once,TRBD2,TRBJ2-7,TRBV2,TGTGCTAGCAGCTACCAGGCTGGCGGGGGACTCGAGCAGTACTTC,CASSYQAGGGLEQYF
13,many,NA,TRBJ1-1,TRBV2,TGTGCCAGCAGTGAGGGAATAGCCAGGAACGTTTTCTTT,CASSEGIARNVFF
19,many,NA,TRBJ2-3,TRBV3-1,TGTGCCAGCAGCCAAGAAAAGCTGGAGGACCCCCCTAGCACAGATACGCAGTATTTT,CASSQEKLEDPPSTDTQYF
13,many,NA,TRBJ2-7,TRBV6-1,TGTGCCAGCAGCCGGGGGTACTCCTACGAGCAGTACTTC,CASSRGYSYEQYF
19,NA,TRBD2,TRBJ2-1,TRBV13,TGTGCCAGCAGCCGTCGGACAGGGCCGGGACTAGCGGTTAGAAATGAGCAGTTCTTC,CASSRRTGPGLAVRNEQFF
14,NA,NA,TRBJ1-1,TRBV11-1,TGTGCCAGCAGCTCTCGGGAGATGAACACTGAAGGTTTCTTT,CASSSREMNTEGFF
15,NA,NA,TRBJ2-4,TRBV20-1,TGCAGTGCTTATAGGACAGTCCCGGGCAACAACATTCAGTACTTC,CSAYRTVPGNNIQYF
15,once,TRBD2,TRBJ2-1,TRBV20-1,TGCAGTGCTAGATCCAGCGGGGGAGCATACAATGAGCAGTTCTTC,CSARSSGGAYNEQFF
15,few,TRBD1,TRBJ2-5,TRBV5-4,TGTGCCAGCAGCCAGCTCGGGACAGAGCAAGAGACCCAGTACTTC,CASSQLGTEQETQYF